Following are 15 T cell receptor beta chains from one sample sequenced in a study of T cell responses to AZD1222 COVID-19 vaccine. Libraries were prepared by immunoSEQ multiplex PCR; TCRdb keeps only in-frame clonotypes and omits some of them. This table has around 120,000 clones, 92% appearing once. This sample comprised peripheral blood, obtained on day 0 of AZD1222 vaccination. These TCRs come from an adult in good health.

The chain carries TRBV5-1 and TRBJ1-1; D possibly corresponds to TRBD1 (6 bases). From germline, CDR1 is SGHRS and CDR2 YFSETQ. V was cut by 7 bases and J by 0 bases, with 16 bases left in between. The CDR3 consists of 15 residues. CDR3 nucleotide sequence: TGCGCCAGCGGCACGCGGCCAGGGGTGAACACTGAAGCTTTCTTT. Its translation is CASGTRPGVNTEAFF.

The gene calls are TRBV29-1 and TRBJ2-3; 7 bases agree with TRBD2. The germline CDR1 and CDR2 sequences are SQVTM and ANQGSEA. The CDR3 totals 15 residues. The ends lost 6 bases at V and 0 bases at J; junction bases unmatched: 9. The CDR3 reads CSVLSPGLSTDTQYF. CDR3 in DNA: TGCAGCGTCCTCTCCCCGGGACTAAGCACAGATACGCAGTATTTT.

The gene calls are TRBV5-6 and TRBJ1-4, with D maybe TRBD1 (6 bases). The CDR3 spans 17 residues. Germline V gene data show CDR1 as SGHDT and CDR2 as YYEEEE. V was shortened by 2 bases and J by 4 bases, with 18 bases between the two germline ends. CDR3 protein: CASSFLQSLGGNEKLFF. In DNA form, the CDR3 reads TGTGCCAGCAGCTTCTTACAGTCCCTAGGGGGTAATGAAAAACTGTTTTTT.

V gene TRBV11-2 combines with J gene TRBJ2-7; no reliable D call. V was cut by 7 bases and J by 0 bases, with 16 bases left in between. The CDR3 length is 15 residues. The germline V gene has CDR1 SGHAT and CDR2 FQNNGV. The CDR3 reads CASTPSFDSSYEQYF. CDR3 in DNA: TGTGCCAGCACCCCTAGTTTTGATAGCTCCTACGAGCAGTACTTC.

The chain employs TRBV9 and TRBJ1-4, with D tentatively TRBD1 (5 bases). The CDR3 has 15 residues. V lost 4 bases to trimming and J lost 8 bases, with 18 bases between them. Germline-derived CDR1 and CDR2 are SGDLS and YYNGEE. For the CDR3, the DNA is TGTGCCAGCAGCTCAGGCGGGGCATTAGGAGAAAAACTGTTTTTT. Encoded protein: CASSSGGALGEKLFF.

V usage is TRBV3-1 (or the pseudogene TRBV3-2) and J usage is TRBJ1-6; the D is unclear. With 4 bases removed from V and 4 bases from J, the gap between germline ends came to 8 bases. The length of the CDR3 is 14 residues. The V gene's germline CDR1 is LGHDT and CDR2 YNNKEL (reference sequence). CDR3 coding DNA: TGTGCCAGCAGCCGAGTGCAGTATAATTCACCCCTCCACTTT. Translation: CASSRVQYNSPLHF.

The count of this clone is one. The genes are TRBV7-9 and TRBJ1-2; a weak D match, TRBD1 (6 bases). Per germline, CDR1 SEHNR and CDR2 FQNEAQ (reference sequence). The V end lost 9 bases, the J end lost 3 bases, and 11 bases lay between the germline ends. This CDR3 comprises 12 residues. The CDR3 DNA reads as TGTGCCAGTATCAGGGGCGACTATGGCTACACCTTC. It codes for CASIRGDYGYTF.

This clone appeared once. The chain has TRBV6-2 or TRBV6-3 and TRBJ1-5; no reliable D call. CDR1 is MNHEY, CDR2 SVGEGT, per germline. This CDR3 contains 12 residues. V was pared by 5 bases and J by 4 bases, with 6 bases between. DNA of the CDR3: TGTGCCAGCAGTCCCAAGAATCAGCCCCAGCATTTT. It yields the protein CASSPKNQPQHF.

The chain is built from TRBV30 and TRBJ2-1; tentatively, D is TRBD2 (6 bases). Germline CDR1 and CDR2: GTSNPN and SVGIG (reference sequence). V lost 7 bases to trimming and J lost 0 bases, with 10 bases between them. This CDR3 has 13 amino acids. CDR3 in amino acids: CALGLTSYNEQFF. The CDR3 DNA is TGTGCCTTGGGACTGACCTCCTACAATGAGCAGTTCTTC.

The chain couples TRBV3-1 (or the pseudogene TRBV3-2) to TRBJ1-5, with 7 bases matching TRBD1. The length of the CDR3 is 16 residues. J was trimmed by 3 bases and V by 1 base; bases with no gene match: 6. Germline V gives CDR1 LGHDT, CDR2 YNNKEL (reference sequence). This chain's CDR3 is CASSQVGQVSNQPQHF. Written as DNA, the CDR3 is TGTGCCAGCAGCCAAGTAGGACAGGTATCCAATCAGCCCCAGCATTTT.

This chain joins TRBV5-6 and TRBJ2-7; no clear D. This CDR3 is built from 14 residues. Between the trimmed V and J ends, which lost 2 bases and 0 bases, there was a span of 9 bases. Germline values: CDR1 SGHDT, CDR2 YYEEEE. In DNA, the CDR3 is TGTGCCAGCAGCTTTGGTGTCAGCTCCTACGAGCAGTACTTC. Its protein is CASSFGVSSYEQYF.

As DNA, the CDR3 is TGTGCCCACTCCAGTAACTATGGCTACACCTTC. This codes for CAHSSNYGYTF. V usage is TRBV28 and J usage is TRBJ1-2, with D unresolved. V was trimmed by 11 bases and J by 1 base, leaving 8 bases between them. CDR1 is MDHEN, CDR2 SYDVKM, per germline. The CDR3 runs to 11 residues.

V gene TRBV10-2 combines with J gene TRBJ2-7, with no clear D. V was cut by 3 bases and J by 3 bases, with 18 bases left in between. This CDR3 has 16 amino acids. The germline V gene encodes CDR1 WSHSY and CDR2 SAAADI. The chain's CDR3 is CASSDVGSNYYYEQYF. Here the CDR3 DNA reads TGCGCCAGCAGTGATGTGGGATCCAACTACTACTACGAGCAGTACTTC.

This clone was detected only once. The chain links TRBV30 to TRBJ2-1; a possible D gene is TRBD2 (5 bases). Between the trimmed V and J ends, which lost 2 bases and 9 bases, there was a span of 8 bases. Germline V gene sequence: CDR1 GTSNPN, CDR2 SVGIG (reference sequence). The CDR3 sequence is 11 residues long. The CDR3 sequence: CAWSYSVEQFF. DNA for the CDR3: TGTGCCTGGAGTTATAGCGTTGAGCAGTTCTTC. The full variable domain, in which reference TRBV30 and TRBJ2-1 provide the parts outside the CDR3, is SQTIHQWPATLVQPVGSPLSLECTVEGTSNPNLYWYRQAAGRGLQLLFYSVGIGQISSEVPQNLSASRPQDRQFILSSKKLLLSDSGFYLCAWSYSVEQFFGPGTRLTVL.

V and J are TRBV21-1 and TRBJ1-6. TRBV21-1 is designated a pseudogene. The CDR3 sequence is 14 residues long. The CDR3 nucleotides are TGTGCCAGCAGCAAAGAAATAGGGATCTCACCCCTCCACTTT. This gives the protein CASSKEIGISPLHF.